This T cell receptor (beta chain) was sequenced in a study of blood T cell repertoires in COVID-19. The table came from immunoSEQ multiplex PCR; TCRdb's copy has only in-frame clones and leaves some out. The table records under 250,000 clones, about 80% of them present only once. This CDR3 is 15 amino acids long. V gave up 3 bases and J gave up 0 bases; unmatched junction bases: 3. CDR1 and CDR2 (germline): SGHRS, YFSETQ. The chain joins TRBV5-1 to TRBJ1-2, with 9 bases aligning to TRBD1. The TCR was taken from a woman in her twenties or thirties who had recovered from COVID-19. The material sequenced was peripheral blood. The CDR3 nucleotides are TGCGCCAGCAGCTACGGACAGGGGACTAACTATGGCTACACCTTC. Translation gives CASSYGQGTNYGYTF.